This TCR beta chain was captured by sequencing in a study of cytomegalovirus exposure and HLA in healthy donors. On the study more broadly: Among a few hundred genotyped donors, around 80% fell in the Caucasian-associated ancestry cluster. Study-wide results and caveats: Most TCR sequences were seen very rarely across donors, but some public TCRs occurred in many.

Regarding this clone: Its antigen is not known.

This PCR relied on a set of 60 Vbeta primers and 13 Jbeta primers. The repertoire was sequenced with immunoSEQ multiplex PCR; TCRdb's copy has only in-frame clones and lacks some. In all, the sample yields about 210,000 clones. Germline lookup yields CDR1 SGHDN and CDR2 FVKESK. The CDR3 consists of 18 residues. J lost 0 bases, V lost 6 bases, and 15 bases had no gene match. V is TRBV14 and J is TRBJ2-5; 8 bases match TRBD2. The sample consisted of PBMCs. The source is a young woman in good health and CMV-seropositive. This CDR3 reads CASSPRLAGLPYQETQYF. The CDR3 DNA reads TGTGCCAGCAGTCCGCGGCTAGCGGGCCTACCCTACCAAGAGACCCAGTACTTC.